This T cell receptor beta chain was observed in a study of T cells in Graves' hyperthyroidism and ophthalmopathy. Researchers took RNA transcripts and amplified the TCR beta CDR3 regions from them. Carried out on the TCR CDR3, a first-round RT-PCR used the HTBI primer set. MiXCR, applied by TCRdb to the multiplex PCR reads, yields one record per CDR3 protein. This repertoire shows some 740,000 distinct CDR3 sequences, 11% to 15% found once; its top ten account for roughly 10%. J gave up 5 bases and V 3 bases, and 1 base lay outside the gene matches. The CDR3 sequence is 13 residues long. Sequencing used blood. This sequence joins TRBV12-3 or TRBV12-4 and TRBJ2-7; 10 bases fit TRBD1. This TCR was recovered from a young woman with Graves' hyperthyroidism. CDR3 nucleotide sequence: TGTGCCAGCAGTTTGACAGGGGGCAACGAGCAGTACTTC. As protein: CASSLTGGNEQYF.